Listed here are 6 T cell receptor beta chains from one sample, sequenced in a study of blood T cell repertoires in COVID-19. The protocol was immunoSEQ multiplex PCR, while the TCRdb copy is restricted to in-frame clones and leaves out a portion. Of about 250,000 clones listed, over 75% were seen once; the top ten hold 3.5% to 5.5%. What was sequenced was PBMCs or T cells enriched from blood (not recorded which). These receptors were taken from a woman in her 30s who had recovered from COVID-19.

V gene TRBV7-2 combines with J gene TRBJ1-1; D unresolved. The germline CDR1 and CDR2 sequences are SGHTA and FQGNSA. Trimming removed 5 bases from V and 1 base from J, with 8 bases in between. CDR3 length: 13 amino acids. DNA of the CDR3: TGTGCCAGCAGCCAACTACCGAACACTGAAGCTTTCTTT. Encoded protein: CASSQLPNTEAFF.

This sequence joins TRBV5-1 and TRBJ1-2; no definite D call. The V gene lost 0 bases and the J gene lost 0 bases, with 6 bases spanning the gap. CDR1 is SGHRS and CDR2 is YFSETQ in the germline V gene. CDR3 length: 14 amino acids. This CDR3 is CASSLATANYGYTF. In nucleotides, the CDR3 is TGCGCCAGCAGCTTGGCCACAGCTAACTATGGCTACACCTTC.

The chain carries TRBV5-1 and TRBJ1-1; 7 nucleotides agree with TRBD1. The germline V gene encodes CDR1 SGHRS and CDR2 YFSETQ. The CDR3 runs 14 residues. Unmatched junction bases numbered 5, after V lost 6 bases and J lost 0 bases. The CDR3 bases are TGCGCCAGCAACCAACAGGGGATGAACACTGAAGCTTTCTTT. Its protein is CASNQQGMNTEAFF.

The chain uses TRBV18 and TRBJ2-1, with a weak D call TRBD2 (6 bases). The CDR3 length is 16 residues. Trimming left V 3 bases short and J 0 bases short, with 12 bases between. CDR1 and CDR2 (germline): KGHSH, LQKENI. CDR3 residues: CASSPLVGSSYNEQFF. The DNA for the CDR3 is TGTGCCAGCTCACCGTTAGTCGGGAGCTCCTACAATGAGCAGTTCTTC.

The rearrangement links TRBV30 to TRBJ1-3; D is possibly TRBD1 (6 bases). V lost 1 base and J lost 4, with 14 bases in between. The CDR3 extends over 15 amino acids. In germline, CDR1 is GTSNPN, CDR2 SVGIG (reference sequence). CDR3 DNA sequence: TGTGCCTGGAGTGCCTACGGGACACTCGGAAACACCATATATTTT. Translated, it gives CAWSAYGTLGNTIYF.

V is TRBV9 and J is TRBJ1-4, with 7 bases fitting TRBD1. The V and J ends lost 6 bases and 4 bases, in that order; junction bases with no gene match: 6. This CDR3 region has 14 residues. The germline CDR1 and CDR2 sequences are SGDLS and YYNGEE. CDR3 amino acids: CASTGTAVNEKLFF. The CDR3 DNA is TGTGCCAGCACCGGGACAGCCGTTAATGAAAAACTGTTTTTT.